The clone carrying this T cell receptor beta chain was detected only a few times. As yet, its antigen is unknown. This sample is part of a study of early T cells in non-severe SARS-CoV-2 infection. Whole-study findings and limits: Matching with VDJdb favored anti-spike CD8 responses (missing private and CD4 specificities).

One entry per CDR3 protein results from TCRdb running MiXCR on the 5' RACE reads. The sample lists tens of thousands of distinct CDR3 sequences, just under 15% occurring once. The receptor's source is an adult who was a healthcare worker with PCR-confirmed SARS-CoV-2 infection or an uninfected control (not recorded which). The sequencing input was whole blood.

The CDR3 sequence is CASSSGNSNQPQHF. The CDR3 coding sequence is TGTGCCAGCAGTAGCGGTAATAGCAATCAGCCCCAGCATTTT. The chain is built from TRBV2 and TRBJ1-5; D remains unclear. The germline V gene encodes CDR1 SNHLY and CDR2 FYNNEI. The CDR3 sequence is 14 residues long. The V gene lost 5 bases and the J gene lost 0 bases, with 8 bases spanning the gap.